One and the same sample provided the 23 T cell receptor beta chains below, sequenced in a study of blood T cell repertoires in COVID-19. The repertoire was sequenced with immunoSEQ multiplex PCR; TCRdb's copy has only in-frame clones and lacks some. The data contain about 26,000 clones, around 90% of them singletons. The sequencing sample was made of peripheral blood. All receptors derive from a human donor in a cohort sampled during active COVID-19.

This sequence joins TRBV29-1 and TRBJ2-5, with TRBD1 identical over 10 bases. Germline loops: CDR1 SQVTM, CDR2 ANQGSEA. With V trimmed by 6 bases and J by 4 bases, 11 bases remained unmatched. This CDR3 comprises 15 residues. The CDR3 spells CSVGKEDRGLETQYF. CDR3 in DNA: TGCAGCGTCGGAAAAGAAGACAGGGGGCTAGAGACCCAGTACTTC.

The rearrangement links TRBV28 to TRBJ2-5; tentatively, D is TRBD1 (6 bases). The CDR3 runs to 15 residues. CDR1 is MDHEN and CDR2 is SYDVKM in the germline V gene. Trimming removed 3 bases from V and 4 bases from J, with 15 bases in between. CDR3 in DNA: TGTGCCAGCAGTTTTCAATCTGGGGGCGGAGAGACCCAGTACTTC. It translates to CASSFQSGGGETQYF.

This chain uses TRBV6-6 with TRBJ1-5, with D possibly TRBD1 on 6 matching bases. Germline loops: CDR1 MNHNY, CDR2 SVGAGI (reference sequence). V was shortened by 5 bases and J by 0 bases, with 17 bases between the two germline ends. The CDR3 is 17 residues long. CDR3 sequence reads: CASSRGQVTYSNQPQHF. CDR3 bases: TGTGCCAGCAGTCGGGGACAAGTAACATATAGCAATCAGCCCCAGCATTTT.

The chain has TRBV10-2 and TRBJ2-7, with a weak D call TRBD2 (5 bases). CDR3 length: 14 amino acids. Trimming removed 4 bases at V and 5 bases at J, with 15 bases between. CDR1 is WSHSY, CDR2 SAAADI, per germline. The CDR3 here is CASSVVGVTHEQYF. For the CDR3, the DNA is TGCGCCAGCAGTGTTGTGGGAGTGACCCACGAGCAGTACTTC.

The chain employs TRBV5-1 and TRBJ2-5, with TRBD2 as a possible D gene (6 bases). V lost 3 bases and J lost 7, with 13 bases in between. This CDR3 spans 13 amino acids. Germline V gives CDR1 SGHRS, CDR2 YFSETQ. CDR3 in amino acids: CASSSRGSGTQYF. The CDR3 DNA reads TGCGCCAGCAGCTCTCGGGGGTCTGGGACCCAGTACTTC.

CDR3 bases: TGTGCCAGCAGTGAATTGGAGGGGTCGGGGAACACTGAAGCTTTCTTT. Residues: CASSELEGSGNTEAFF. The chain links TRBV2 to TRBJ1-1; possible D gene TRBD1, 5 bases. V was shortened by 2 bases and J by 1 base, with 14 bases between the two germline ends. CDR1 is SNHLY and CDR2 is FYNNEI in the germline V gene. The CDR3 covers 16 residues.

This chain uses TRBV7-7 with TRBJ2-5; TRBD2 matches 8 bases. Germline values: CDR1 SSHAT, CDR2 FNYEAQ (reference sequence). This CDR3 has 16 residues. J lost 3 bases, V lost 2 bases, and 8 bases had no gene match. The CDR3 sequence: CASSLYPGGVEETQYF. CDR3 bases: TGTGCCAGCAGCTTATACCCCGGGGGGGTGGAAGAGACCCAGTACTTC. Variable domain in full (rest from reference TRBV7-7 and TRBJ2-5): GAGVSQSPRYKVTKRGQDVTLRCDPISSHATLYWYQQALGQGPEFLTYFNYEAQPDKSGLPSDRFSAERPEGSISTLTIQRTEQRDSAMYRCASSLYPGGVEETQYFGPGTRLLVL.

This chain's CDR3 is CASSVDGTVYGYTF. The DNA for the CDR3 is TGTGCCAGCAGCGTAGACGGGACAGTCTATGGCTACACCTTC. The chain is built from TRBV9 and TRBJ1-2, with 7 bases matching TRBD1. The V segment lost 0 bases and the J segment 4 bases; nucleotides outside the gene matches: 3. CDR3 length: 14 amino acids. Germline CDR1 and CDR2: SGDLS and YYNGEE.

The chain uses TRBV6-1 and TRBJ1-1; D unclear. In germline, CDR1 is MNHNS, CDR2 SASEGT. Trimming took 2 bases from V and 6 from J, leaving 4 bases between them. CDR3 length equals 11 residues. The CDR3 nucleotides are TGTGCCAGCAGTGAACAGGCTGAAGCTTTCTTT. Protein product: CASSEQAEAFF.

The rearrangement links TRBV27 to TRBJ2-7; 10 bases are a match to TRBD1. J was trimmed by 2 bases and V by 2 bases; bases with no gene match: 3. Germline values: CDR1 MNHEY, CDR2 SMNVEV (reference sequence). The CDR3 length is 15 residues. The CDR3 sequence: CASSLTTGGAYEQYF. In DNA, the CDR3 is TGTGCCAGCAGTTTAACGACAGGGGGCGCCTACGAGCAGTACTTC.

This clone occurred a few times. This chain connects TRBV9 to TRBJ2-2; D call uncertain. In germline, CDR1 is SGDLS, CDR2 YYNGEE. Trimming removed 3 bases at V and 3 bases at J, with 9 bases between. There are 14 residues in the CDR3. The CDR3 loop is CASSGTQYTGELFF. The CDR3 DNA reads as TGTGCCAGCAGCGGAACGCAGTACACCGGGGAGCTGTTTTTT.

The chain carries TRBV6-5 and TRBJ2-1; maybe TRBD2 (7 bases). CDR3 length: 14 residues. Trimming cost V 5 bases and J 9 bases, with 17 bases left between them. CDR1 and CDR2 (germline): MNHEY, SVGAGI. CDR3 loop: CASSREGGNTEQFF. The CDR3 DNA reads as TGTGCCAGCAGTAGGGAGGGGGGCAACACTGAGCAGTTCTTC.

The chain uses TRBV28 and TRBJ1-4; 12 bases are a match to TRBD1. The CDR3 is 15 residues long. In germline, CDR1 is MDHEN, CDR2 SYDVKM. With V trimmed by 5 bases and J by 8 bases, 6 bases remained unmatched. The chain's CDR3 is CASSTGQGAGEKLFF. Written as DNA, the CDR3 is TGTGCCAGCAGTACGGGACAGGGGGCGGGAGAAAAACTGTTTTTT. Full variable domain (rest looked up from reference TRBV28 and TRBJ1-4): DVKVTQSSRYLVKRTGEKVFLECVQDMDHENMFWYRQDPGLGLRLIYFSYDVKMKEKGDIPEGYSVSREKKERFSLILESASTNQTSMYLCASSTGQGAGEKLFFGSGTQLSVL.

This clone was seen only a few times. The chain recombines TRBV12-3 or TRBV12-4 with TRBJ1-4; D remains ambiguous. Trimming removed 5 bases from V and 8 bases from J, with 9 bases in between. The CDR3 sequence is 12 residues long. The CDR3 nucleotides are TGTGCCAGCAGTACCGCGAGAGAAAAACTGTTTTTT. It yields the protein CASSTAREKLFF.

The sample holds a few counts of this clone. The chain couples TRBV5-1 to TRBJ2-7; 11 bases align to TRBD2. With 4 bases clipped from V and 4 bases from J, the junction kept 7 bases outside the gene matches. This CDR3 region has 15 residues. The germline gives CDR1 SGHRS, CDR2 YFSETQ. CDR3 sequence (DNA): TGCGCCAGCAGCGTCTCGGGACTAGCGGAATACGAGCAGTACTTC. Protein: CASSVSGLAEYEQYF. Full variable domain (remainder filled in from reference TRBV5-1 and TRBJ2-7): KAGVTQTPRYLIKTRGQQVTLSCSPISGHRSVSWYQQTPGQGLQFLFEYFSETQRNKGNFPGRFSGRQFSNSRSEMNVSTLELGDSALYLCASSVSGLAEYEQYFGPGTRLTVT.

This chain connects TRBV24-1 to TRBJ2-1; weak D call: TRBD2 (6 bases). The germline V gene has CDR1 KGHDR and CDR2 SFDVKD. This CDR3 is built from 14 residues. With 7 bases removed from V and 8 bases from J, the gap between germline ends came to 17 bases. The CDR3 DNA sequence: TGTGCCACCAGCGGGACTCCGAATTGGCATGAGCAGTTCTTC. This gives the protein CATSGTPNWHEQFF.

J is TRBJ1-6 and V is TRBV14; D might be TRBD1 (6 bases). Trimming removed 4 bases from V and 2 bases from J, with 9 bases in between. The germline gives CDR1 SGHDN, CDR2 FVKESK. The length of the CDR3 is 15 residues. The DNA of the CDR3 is TGTGCCAGCAGCCCGGACAGCCCCTATAATTCACCCCTCCACTTT. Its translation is CASSPDSPYNSPLHF.

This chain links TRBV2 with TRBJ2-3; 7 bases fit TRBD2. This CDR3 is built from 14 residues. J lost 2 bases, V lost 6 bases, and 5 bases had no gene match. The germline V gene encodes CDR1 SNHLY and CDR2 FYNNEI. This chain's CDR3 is CASRRDYHTDTQYF. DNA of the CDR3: TGTGCCAGCAGAAGGGACTACCACACAGATACGCAGTATTTT. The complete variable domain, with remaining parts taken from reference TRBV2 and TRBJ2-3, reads EPEVTQTPSHQVTQMGQEVILRCVPISNHLYFYWYRQILGQKVEFLVSFYNNEISEKSEIFDDQFSVERPDGSNFTLKIRSTKLEDSAMYFCASRRDYHTDTQYFGPGTRLTVL.

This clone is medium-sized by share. CDR3 sequence: CASSELAGGPQETQYF. As DNA, the CDR3 is TGTGCCAGCAGTGAACTAGCGGGGGGTCCCCAAGAGACCCAGTACTTC. V gene TRBV6-1 combines with J gene TRBJ2-5; 11 bases are a match to TRBD2. The germline V gene encodes CDR1 MNHNS and CDR2 SASEGT. J lost 1 base, V lost 2 bases, and 3 bases had no gene match. This CDR3 region has 16 residues.

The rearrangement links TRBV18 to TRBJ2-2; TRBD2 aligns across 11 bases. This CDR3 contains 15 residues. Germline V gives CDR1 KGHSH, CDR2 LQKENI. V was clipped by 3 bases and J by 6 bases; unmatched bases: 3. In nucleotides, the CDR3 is TGTGCCAGCTCACCCCCGGGACTAGCGGCCGGGGAGCTGTTTTTT. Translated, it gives CASSPPGLAAGELFF.

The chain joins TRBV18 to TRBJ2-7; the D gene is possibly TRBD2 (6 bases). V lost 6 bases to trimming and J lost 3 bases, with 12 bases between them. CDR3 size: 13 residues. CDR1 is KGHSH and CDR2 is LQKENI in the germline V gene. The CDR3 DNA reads TGTGCCAGCTCGTCGGGTAGCGGCTACGAGCAGTACTTC. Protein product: CASSSGSGYEQYF.

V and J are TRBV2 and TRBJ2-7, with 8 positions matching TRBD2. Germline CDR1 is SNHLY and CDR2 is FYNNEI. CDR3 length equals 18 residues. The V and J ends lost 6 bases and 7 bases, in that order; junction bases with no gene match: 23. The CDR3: CASSLRGYVNAGGAEQYF. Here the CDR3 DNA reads TGTGCCAGCAGCCTTCGCGGATATGTTAACGCGGGGGGAGCGGAGCAGTACTTC.

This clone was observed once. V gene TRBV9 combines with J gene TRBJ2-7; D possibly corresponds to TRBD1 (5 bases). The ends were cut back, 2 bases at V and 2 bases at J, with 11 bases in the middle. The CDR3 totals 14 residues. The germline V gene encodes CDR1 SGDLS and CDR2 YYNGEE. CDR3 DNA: TGTGCCAGCAGCGTTGCAGGGCTCCCCTACGAGCAGTACTTC. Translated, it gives CASSVAGLPYEQYF.